Below, one T cell receptor (beta chain) is given with its context. Its specificity is unknown. This record comes from a study of T cells in Graves' hyperthyroidism and ophthalmopathy. As for the study in general: It was at initial diagnosis, before any treatment, that peripheral blood was collected.

V shed 0 bases and J 1 base; nucleotides not matched to a gene: 4. The V gene's germline CDR1 is SGHRS and CDR2 YFSETQ. This CDR3 has 15 amino acids. Whole-study findings and limits: Through a model of 13 V-J features, ophthalmopathy was separated from stable hyperthyroidism.

It was RNA transcripts that yielded the amplified TCR beta CDR3 regions. The HTBI primer set drove a first-round RT-PCR of the TCR CDR3. TCRdb ran MiXCR on the multiplex PCR reads and lists one entry per CDR3 protein. The top ten clones hold roughly two fifths of a sample with approximately 380,000 distinct CDR3 sequences, approximately 17% of them seen once. Individuals with ophthalmopathy presented a Clinical Activity Score of at least 3, a NOSPECS grade of at least 4 and a duration under 3 months. Source material for PBMCs was less than 12 ml fresh peripheral blood. J is TRBJ2-7 and V is TRBV5-1; 7 nucleotides agree with TRBD1. Sample: blood. This sequence was found in a man younger than 30 with Graves' ophthalmopathy. The CDR3 sequence is CASSLEGTESYEQYF. CDR3 nucleotide sequence: TGCGCCAGCAGCTTGGAGGGGACAGAGTCCTACGAGCAGTACTTC.